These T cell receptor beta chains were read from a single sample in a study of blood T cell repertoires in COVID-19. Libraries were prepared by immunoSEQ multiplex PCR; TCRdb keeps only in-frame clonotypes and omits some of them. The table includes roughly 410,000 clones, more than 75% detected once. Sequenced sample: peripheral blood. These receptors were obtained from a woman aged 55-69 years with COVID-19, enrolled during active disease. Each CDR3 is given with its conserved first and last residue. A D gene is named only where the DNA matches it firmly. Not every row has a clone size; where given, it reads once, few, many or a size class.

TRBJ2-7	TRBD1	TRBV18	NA	CASSSGKTGGLYEQYF	TGTGCCAGCTCATCCGGAAAAACAGGGGGCCTCTACGAGCAGTACTTC
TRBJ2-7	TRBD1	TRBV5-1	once	CASSSDRDRKYF	TGCGCCAGCAGCTCCGACCGGGACAGGAAGTACTTC
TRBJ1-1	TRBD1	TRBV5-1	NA	CASQDRGGWNTEAFF	TGCGCCAGCCAAGACAGGGGCGGATGGAACACTGAAGCTTTCTTT
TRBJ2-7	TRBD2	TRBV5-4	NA	CASSLGGGADEQYF	TGTGCCAGCAGCTTGGGCGGGGGGGCTGACGAGCAGTACTTC
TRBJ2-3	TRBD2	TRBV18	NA	CASSPYAGGSTDTQYF	TGTGCCAGCTCACCTTACGCGGGAGGCAGCACAGATACGCAGTATTTT
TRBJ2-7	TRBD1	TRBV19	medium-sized	CASSIVGGTGDEQYF	TGTGCCAGTAGTATAGTAGGGGGGACAGGCGACGAGCAGTACTTC
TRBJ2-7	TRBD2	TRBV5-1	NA	CASSLSGGGGYEQYF	TGCGCCAGCAGCTTGTCTGGGGGGGGAGGCTACGAGCAGTACTTC
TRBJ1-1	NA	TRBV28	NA	CASSSPQVLNTEAFF	TGTGCCAGCAGTTCCCCACAGGTTCTGAACACTGAAGCTTTCTTT
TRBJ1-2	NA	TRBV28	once	CASSPGGNYGYTF	TGTGCCAGCAGTCCCGGGGGTAACTATGGCTACACCTTC
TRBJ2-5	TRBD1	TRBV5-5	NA	CASSLGPDRGTQETQYF	TGTGCCAGCAGCTTGGGGCCTGACAGGGGGACACAAGAGACCCAGTACTTC
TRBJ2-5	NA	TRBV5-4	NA	CASSLSGSLLQTQYF	TGTGCCAGCAGCTTGTCGGGGTCTCTCCTACAGACCCAGTACTTC
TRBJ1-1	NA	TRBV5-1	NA	CASSLVHPGSGNTEAFF	TGCGCCAGCAGCTTGGTCCACCCAGGCAGCGGGAACACTGAAGCTTTCTTT
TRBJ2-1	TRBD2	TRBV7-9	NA	CASSLWEGSSYNEQFF	TGTGCCAGCAGCTTATGGGAGGGGAGCTCCTACAATGAGCAGTTCTTC
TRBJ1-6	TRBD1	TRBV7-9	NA	CASSGQGASSPLHF	TGTGCCAGCAGCGGACAGGGGGCAAGTTCACCCCTCCACTTT
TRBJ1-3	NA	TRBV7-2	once	CASSLALMRGRNTIYF	TGTGCCAGCAGCTTAGCGCTAATGCGGGGCCGGAACACCATATATTTT
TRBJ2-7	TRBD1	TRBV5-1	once	CASRGQTGGYEQYF	TGCGCCAGCAGAGGGCAAACAGGGGGTTACGAGCAGTACTTC
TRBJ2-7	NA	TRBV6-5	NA	CASTNLQGNVEQYF	TGTGCCAGCACGAACCTGCAGGGTAATGTCGAGCAGTACTTC
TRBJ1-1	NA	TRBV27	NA	CASRAIDTNTEAFF	TGTGCCAGCAGGGCCATAGACACGAACACTGAAGCTTTCTTT
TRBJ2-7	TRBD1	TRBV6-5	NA	CASSYSYRGYEQYF	TGTGCCAGCAGTTACTCCTACAGGGGCTACGAGCAGTACTTC
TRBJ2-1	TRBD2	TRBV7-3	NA	CASSPGTSGDPEQFF	TGTGCCAGCAGCCCTGGCACTAGCGGGGACCCCGAGCAGTTCTTC